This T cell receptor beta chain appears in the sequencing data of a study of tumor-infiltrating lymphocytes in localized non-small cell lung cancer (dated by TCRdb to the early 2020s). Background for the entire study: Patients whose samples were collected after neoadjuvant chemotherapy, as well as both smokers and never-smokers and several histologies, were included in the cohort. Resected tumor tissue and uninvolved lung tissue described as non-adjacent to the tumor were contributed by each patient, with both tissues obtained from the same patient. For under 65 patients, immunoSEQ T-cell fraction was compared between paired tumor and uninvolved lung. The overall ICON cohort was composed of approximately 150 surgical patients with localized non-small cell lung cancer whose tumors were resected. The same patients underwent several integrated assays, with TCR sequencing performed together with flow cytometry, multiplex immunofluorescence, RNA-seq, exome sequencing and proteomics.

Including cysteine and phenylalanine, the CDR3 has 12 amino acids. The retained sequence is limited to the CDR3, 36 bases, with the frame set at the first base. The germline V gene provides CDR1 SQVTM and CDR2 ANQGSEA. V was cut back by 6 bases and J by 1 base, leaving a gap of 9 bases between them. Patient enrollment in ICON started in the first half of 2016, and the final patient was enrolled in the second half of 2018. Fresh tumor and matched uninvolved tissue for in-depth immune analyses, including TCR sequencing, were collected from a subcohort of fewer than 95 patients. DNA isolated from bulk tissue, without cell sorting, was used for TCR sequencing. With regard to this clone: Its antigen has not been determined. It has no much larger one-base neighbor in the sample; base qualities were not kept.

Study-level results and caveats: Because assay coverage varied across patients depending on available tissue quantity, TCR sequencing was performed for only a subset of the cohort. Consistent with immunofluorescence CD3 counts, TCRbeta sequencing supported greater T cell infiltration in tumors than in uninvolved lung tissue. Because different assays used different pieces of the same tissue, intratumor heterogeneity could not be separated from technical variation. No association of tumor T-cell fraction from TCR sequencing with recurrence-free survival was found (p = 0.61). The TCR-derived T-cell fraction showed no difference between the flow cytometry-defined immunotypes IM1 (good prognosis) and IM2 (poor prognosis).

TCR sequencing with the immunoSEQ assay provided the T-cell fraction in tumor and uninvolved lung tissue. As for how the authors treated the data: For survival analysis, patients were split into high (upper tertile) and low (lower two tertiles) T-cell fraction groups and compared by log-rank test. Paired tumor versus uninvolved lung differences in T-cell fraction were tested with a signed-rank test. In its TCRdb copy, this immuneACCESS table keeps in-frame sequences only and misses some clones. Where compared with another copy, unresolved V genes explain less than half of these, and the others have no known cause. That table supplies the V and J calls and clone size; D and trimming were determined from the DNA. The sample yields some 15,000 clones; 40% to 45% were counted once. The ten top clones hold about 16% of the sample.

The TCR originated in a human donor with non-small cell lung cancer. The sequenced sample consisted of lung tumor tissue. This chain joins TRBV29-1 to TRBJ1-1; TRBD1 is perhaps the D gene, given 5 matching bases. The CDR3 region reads CSVGDRNTEAFF. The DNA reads TGCAGCGTAGGTGACAGGAACACTGAAGCTTTCTTT.